The 30 T cell receptor beta chains presented below share a single source sample, sequenced in a study. TCRdb reprocessed the 5' RACE reads with MiXCR, giving one entry per CDR3 protein. Among fewer than 60,000 distinct CDR3 sequences listed, roughly 28% were seen once. Material: naive CD4+ T cells sorted from blood. Subset here: naive CD4+ T cells, CD4+CD45RA+CD25-. All receptors come from a female donor with breast cancer.

This clonotype came up many times. The J gene is TRBJ2-3, the V gene TRBV13; a weak D match, TRBD2 (5 bases). Germline-derived CDR1 and CDR2 are PRHDT and FYEKMQ (reference sequence). The CDR3 runs to 16 residues. Trimming stripped 3 bases from V and 0 bases from J, with 13 bases between. CDR3 nucleotide sequence: TGTGCCAGCAGCTTTTCTTCCCAGCGGAGCACAGATACGCAGTATTTT. Protein product: CASSFSSQRSTDTQYF.

This sequence joins TRBV29-1 and TRBJ2-7; D is unresolved. CDR1 and CDR2 from the germline V gene are SQVTM and ANQGSEA. This CDR3 is 12 amino acids long. The V end was cut by 1 base, the J end by 2 bases, with 6 bases between. The CDR3 is CSVEVSTYEQYF. CDR3 DNA sequence: TGCAGCGTTGAAGTTAGTACCTACGAGCAGTACTTC.

This clonotype turned up a few times. This chain joins TRBV4-1 and TRBJ2-2; no clear D gene. The germline V gene has CDR1 MGHRA and CDR2 YSYEKL. The CDR3 sequence is 15 residues long. Trimming took 0 bases from V and 2 from J, leaving 7 bases between them. The CDR3 DNA reads TGCGCCAGCAGCCAAGAAGGACGAAACACCGGGGAGCTGTTTTTT. Translated, it gives CASSQEGRNTGELFF.

By sample fraction, this clonotype is medium-sized (0.01 to 0.1%). The V gene is TRBV12-3 or TRBV12-4, the J gene TRBJ2-5; 10 bases agree with TRBD1. The CDR3 spans 14 residues. V dropped 5 bases and J dropped 3; count of bases not matched to a gene: 3. In DNA, the CDR3 is TGTGCCAGCAGTCCGACAGGGGGCGAAGAGACCCAGTACTTC. Its protein product is CASSPTGGEETQYF.

This clonotype was detected a few times. CDR3 sequence: CASRSSPSQPQHF. The CDR3 nucleotides read TGTGCCAGTAGATCCTCACCGTCTCAGCCCCAGCATTTT. The V call is TRBV19, the J call TRBJ1-5; unclear D gene. Germline loops: CDR1 LNHDA, CDR2 SQIVND (reference sequence). The V end lost 6 bases, the J end lost 6 bases, and 12 bases lay between the germline ends. The CDR3 has 13 residues.

J is TRBJ1-6 and V is TRBV4-2; D possibly corresponds to TRBD1 (5 bases). The CDR3 contains 15 residues. V was cut by 0 bases and J by 6 bases, with 9 bases left in between. CDR1 LGHNA and CDR2 YNFKEQ come from the germline V gene. The CDR3 DNA sequence: TGTGCCAGCAGCCAAGATTTTAGGGGTAATTCACCCCTCCACTTT. This gives the protein CASSQDFRGNSPLHF.

Only a few counts were recorded for this clonotype. The gene calls are TRBV7-2 and TRBJ1-1; no reliable D call. V was trimmed by 0 bases and J by 1 base, leaving 3 bases between them. This CDR3 comprises 13 residues. CDR1 and CDR2 from the germline V gene are SGHTA and FQGNSA. DNA for the CDR3: TGTGCCAGCAGCTTAGCAGGGAACACTGAAGCTTTCTTT. It encodes CASSLAGNTEAFF.

To note about this clonotype: One end of the junction varies from germline; a read error may be responsible. The chain uses TRBV6-5 and TRBJ1-4, with 9 bases that match TRBD1. CDR1 and CDR2 from the germline V gene are MNHEY and SVGAGI. The CDR3 consists of 19 residues. The CDR3 region is CASRDTPGTGRDRGEKLFF. CDR3 nucleotides: TGTGCCAGCAGGGATACCCCCGGGACAGGGAGGGATCGGGGTGAAAAACTGTTTTTC.

The chain is built from TRBV12-3 or TRBV12-4 and TRBJ2-3; 8 nucleotides line up with TRBD2. CDR3 size: 14 residues. J gave up 0 bases and V 7 bases, and 3 bases lay outside the gene matches. The CDR3 sequence: CASKTSGSTDTQYF. CDR3 in DNA: TGTGCCAGCAAAACTAGCGGAAGCACAGATACGCAGTATTTT.

This clonotype came up a few times. The chain joins TRBV12-3 or TRBV12-4 to TRBJ2-7; a possible D gene is TRBD2 (6 bases). V was trimmed by 6 bases and J by 2 bases, leaving 8 bases between them. CDR3 length: 12 residues. The CDR3 reads CASSRRAYEQYF. In nucleotides, the CDR3 is TGTGCCAGCAGCAGGAGGGCCTACGAGCAGTACTTC.

The gene calls are TRBV24-1 and TRBJ2-2; D possibly matches TRBD1 or TRBD2 (5 bases each). Deletions cut 0 bases from V and 2 bases from J, with 9 bases between. This CDR3 is 16 amino acids long. Germline CDR1 KGHDR, CDR2 SFDVKD. The CDR3 sequence: CATSDLRGVNTGELFF. The CDR3 region has the DNA TGTGCCACCAGTGATTTGCGAGGGGTCAACACCGGGGAGCTGTTTTTT.

The chain has TRBV12-3 or TRBV12-4 and TRBJ2-2, with D tentatively TRBD1 (6 bases). CDR3 length: 14 amino acids. Trimming removed 6 bases from V and 6 bases from J, with 14 bases in between. The CDR3 bases are TGTGCCAGCAGACAAACAGGGATGGCCGGGGAGCTGTTTTTT. As protein: CASRQTGMAGELFF.

This clonotype was counted between two and nine times. The V gene is TRBV28, the J gene TRBJ1-2; D is perhaps TRBD1 (6 bases). This CDR3 comprises 14 residues. Germline V CDR1 and CDR2: MDHEN, SYDVKM. Deletions cut 5 bases from V and 2 bases from J, with 12 bases between. CDR3 region: CASSDLGGNYGYTF. For the CDR3, the DNA is TGTGCCAGCAGTGATTTGGGGGGCAACTATGGCTACACCTTC.

This chain uses TRBV12-3 or TRBV12-4 with TRBJ2-3; TRBD2 aligns across 9 bases. Trimming cost V 2 bases and J 4 bases; bases outside gene matches: 10. This CDR3 has 17 amino acids. CDR3 coding DNA: TGTGCCAGCAGTTTACCGAGGTCTAGCGGGATCGCAGATACGCAGTATTTT. Its translation is CASSLPRSSGIADTQYF.

This clonotype was seen a few times. J is TRBJ2-1 and V is TRBV9, with 8 bases fitting TRBD2. The CDR3 consists of 16 residues. The trim removed 4 bases at V and 10 bases at J, leaving 16 bases unmatched. Germline CDR1 and CDR2: SGDLS and YYNGEE. In DNA form, the CDR3 reads TGTGCCAGCAGCCCTCGGGGGAGCGGGGGTCCCAGGGAGCAGTTCTTC. Translating gives CASSPRGSGGPREQFF.

This clonotype turned up a few times. The V and J genes are TRBV4-3 and TRBJ2-7; 10 bases line up with TRBD1. The CDR3 has 18 amino acids. V trimming: 0 bases; J trimming: 6 bases; junction bases outside the gene matches: 14. Germline CDR1 reads LGHNA; CDR2 reads YSLEER. CDR3 coding DNA: TGCGCCAGCAGCCAAGATCGAAACCCGGGACAGGGGCTACGCGAGCAGTACTTC. It is translated as CASSQDRNPGQGLREQYF.

This chain links TRBV7-2 with TRBJ2-7; D uncertain. Germline CDR1 is SGHTA and CDR2 is FQGNSA. This CDR3 is 12 amino acids long. With 2 bases removed from V and 7 bases from J, the gap between germline ends came to 9 bases. CDR3 loop: CASSLPHLEQYF. DNA for the CDR3: TGTGCCAGCAGCTTACCCCATTTGGAGCAGTACTTC. Full variable domain (missing parts from reference TRBV7-2 and TRBJ2-7): GAGVSQSPSNKVTEKGKDVELRCDPISGHTALYWYRQSLGQGLEFLIYFQGNSAPDKSGLPSDRFSAERTGGSVSTLTIQRTQQEDSAVYLCASSLPHLEQYFGPGTRLTVT.

This clonotype showed up many times. In DNA, the CDR3 is TGTGCCAGCAGTTTAGAGGGGACCCAGTACTTC. This translates into CASSLEGTQYF. The chain links TRBV12-3 or TRBV12-4 to TRBJ2-5, with D hard to call. Trimming cost V 1 base and J 7 bases, with 4 bases left between them. The CDR3 spans 11 residues.

This clonotype appeared a few times. The chain couples TRBV5-1 to TRBJ2-3; D perhaps matches TRBD1 (7 bases). Germline CDR1 is SGHRS and CDR2 is YFSETQ. The germline V and J ends were trimmed by 0 bases and 3 bases, with 11 bases remaining between them. This CDR3 region has 15 residues. In DNA form, the CDR3 reads TGCGCCAGCAGCTTGGCCAGGGGGGATACAGATACGCAGTATTTT. Its translation is CASSLARGDTDTQYF.

About this clonotype itself: At one end the junction does not follow the germline gene, possibly because of a read error. The rearrangement uses TRBV11-2 and TRBJ1-6; the match to TRBD1 covers 7 bases. This CDR3 contains 14 residues. CDR1 and CDR2 (germline): SGHAT, FQNNGV. CDR3 nucleotide sequence: TGTGTCAGCAGCAACAGGGGTAACAATTCACCCCTCCACTTT. Translated, it gives CVSSNRGNNSPLHF.

CDR3: CASSLREPWAPQHF. The CDR3 nucleotides are TGTGCCAGCAGTTTAAGGGAGCCCTGGGCGCCCCAGCATTTT. V usage is TRBV27 and J usage is TRBJ1-5; D gene uncertain. V shed 2 bases and J shed 9 bases, with 14 bases lying between them. The CDR3 has 14 residues. From germline, CDR1 is MNHEY and CDR2 SMNVEV (reference sequence).

This clonotype turned up a few times. This sequence joins TRBV6-2 or TRBV6-3 and TRBJ2-1, with 9 bases fitting TRBD1. The CDR3 is made up of 15 amino acids. V lost 5 bases, J lost 1 base, and 3 bases stayed unmatched. Per germline, CDR1 MNHEY and CDR2 SVGEGT. CDR3 protein: CASSPGQGSYNEQFF. CDR3 in DNA: TGTGCCAGCAGTCCAGGACAGGGGTCCTACAATGAGCAGTTCTTC.

The gene calls are TRBV6-2 or TRBV6-3 and TRBJ1-1; no clear D gene. Per germline, CDR1 MNHEY and CDR2 SVGEGT. This CDR3 is 11 amino acids long. V lost 8 bases to trimming and J lost 5 bases, with 9 bases between them. The CDR3: CASGRTTEAFF. CDR3 coding DNA: TGTGCCAGCGGGAGAACGACTGAAGCTTTCTTT.

This clonotype was seen only a few times. The chain uses TRBV20-1 and TRBJ2-7; 8 bases fit TRBD1. This CDR3 region has 15 residues. Trimming at V came to 2 bases and at J to 3 bases, leaving 9 bases not matched to a gene. Germline CDR1 DFQATT, CDR2 SNEGSKA (reference sequence). The CDR3 DNA follows: TGCAGTGCTAGACCGAGGACAGGGAAAAGCTACGAGCAGTACTTC. Protein product: CSARPRTGKSYEQYF.

The rearrangement links TRBV5-1 to TRBJ2-1; unclear D gene. The V and J ends lost 0 bases and 6 bases respectively, with 7 bases between them. The germline gives CDR1 SGHRS, CDR2 YFSETQ. The CDR3 is 13 residues long. This chain's CDR3 is CASSLGTANEQFF. CDR3 sequence (DNA): TGCGCCAGCAGCTTGGGGACGGCCAATGAGCAGTTCTTC.

This chain uses TRBV2 with TRBJ2-5; perhaps TRBD2 as D (6 bases). CDR3 length equals 15 residues. From germline, CDR1 is SNHLY and CDR2 FYNNEI. Trimming took 3 bases from V and 3 from J, leaving 14 bases between them. The CDR3 DNA reads TGTGCCAGCAGTGACTCGGGTAGCGGCGAAGAGACCCAGTACTTC. It translates to CASSDSGSGEETQYF.

This clonotype was recorded a few times. As DNA, the CDR3 is TGCGCCAGCAGCTTGACTAGTGACTACGAGCAGTACTTC. Translation: CASSLTSDYEQYF. V usage is TRBV5-1 and J usage is TRBJ2-7, with a tentative D call TRBD2 (5 bases). Per the germline V gene, CDR1 is SGHRS and CDR2 is YFSETQ. This CDR3 has 13 amino acids. V was trimmed by 1 base and J by 3 bases, leaving 8 bases between them.

V and J are TRBV23-1 and TRBJ2-2; possible D gene TRBD2, 5 bases. TRBV23-1 is placed among ORFs of uncertain function. The CDR3 totals 16 residues. The V and J ends lost 0 bases and 0 bases respectively, with 8 bases between them. CDR3 bases: TGCGCCAGCAGTCAATCGAGAGGGTCGAACACCGGGGAGCTGTTTTTT. Residues: CASSQSRGSNTGELFF.

This clonotype was picked up a small number of times. The rearrangement uses TRBV7-9 and TRBJ2-6; 9 nucleotides align to TRBD1. The CDR3 covers 18 residues. The V gene's germline CDR1 is SEHNR and CDR2 FQNEAQ (reference sequence). The J segment lost 0 bases and the V segment lost 5 bases, leaving 8 bases of the junction unmatched. The CDR3 loop reads CASSQGQGESSGANVLTF. In nucleotides, the CDR3 is TGTGCCAGCAGCCAGGGACAGGGAGAAAGCTCTGGGGCCAACGTCCTGACTTTC.

The V call is TRBV7-2, the J call TRBJ1-6; D is ambiguous. V dropped 4 bases and J dropped 7 bases, with 11 bases sitting between them. Germline values: CDR1 SGHTA, CDR2 FQGNSA. The CDR3 has 14 amino acids. The CDR3 is CASSWGTGNSPLHF. The CDR3 region has the DNA TGTGCCAGCAGCTGGGGTACGGGGAATTCACCCCTCCACTTT.